The present entry profiles one TCR beta chain with its context. The antigen it recognizes is unknown. Base qualities are not at hand, and no much larger clone is one base apart. The entry originates in a study of cytomegalovirus exposure and HLA in healthy donors (dated by TCRdb to 2015 to 2018). Regarding the research as a whole: According to an earlier analysis of around 600 of the donors, some 180 million T cells yielded 90 million to 140 million unique TCR beta sequences and about 300 Gb of sequence data. To study patterns of TCR occurrence, a later analysis re-analyzed previously published TCR beta repertoires from 666 donors and added high-resolution HLA genotyping. Along with the approximately 670-subject first cohort, a separate validation cohort of 120 different subjects was used. Four or five DR-DQ haplotypes were treated as single units for association and clustering because of strong linkage in the cohort. Every discovery cohort repertoire had been produced on one sequencing platform. The later analysis used no new phenotypic data to find candidate immune exposures, relying instead on TCR beta sequences and their occurrence across donors. The study aimed to test whether cataloging public T cell receptors could reveal signatures of past pathogen exposure. The number of donors typed differed by locus, with roughly 629-640 for A, B, C, DRB1 and DQB1, 522 for DQA1, nearly 610 for DPA1, and around 460 for DPB1. HLA typing covered class I and class II loci at four-digit resolution. The study used immunosequencing to profile the T cell repertoires of more than 650 subjects and linked those repertoires to cytomegalovirus serostatus. Among the roughly 400 genotyped donors, approximately 81% belonged to the genetic ancestry cluster associated with self-reported Caucasian donors. Among approximately 370 genotyped donors of the cohort, an average of roughly 230,000 unique TCR beta nucleotide sequences was sequenced per donor, of which roughly 18% were non-productive. An early release covering roughly 600 HLA-typed donors comprised about 300 gigabases of sequencing data and 85 million to 100 million unique TCR sequences. In an earlier analysis of a few hundred of the donors, high-throughput TCR beta sequencing was used to judge whether each TCR beta V gene segment behaved as functional or pseudogenic. Donor age, sex, ethnicity and CMV serostatus were collected together with the repertoire data. A later genetic analysis used genome-wide SNP genotypes for about 65% of the 666 donors, treating that subset as a discovery cohort. To predict cytomegalovirus infection status, the study combined high-throughput TCR immunosequencing, statistical association of individual TCRs with disease status, and machine learning. What the study reported, not specific to this receptor: A further reported finding was that TCR beta sequences accurately predicted the HLA-A and HLA-B alleles for most subjects in the first cohort. Because counts were too low, 15 to 20 rarely observed V segments, including chromosome 9 orphons, were left out of the earlier analysis of a few hundred of the donors. In the study, approximately 150 TCR beta chains were listed as associated with cytomegalovirus. In this cohort, only TCR beta chains were sequenced, and detectable features were limited by the absence of alpha or paired-chain data. In a later analysis, HLA-associated TCR beta chains were found to be more clonally expanded and to have lower generation probabilities than equally common non-associated chains. According to a later analysis, parvovirus B19, influenza, CMV and Epstein-Barr virus appeared linked to several top co-occurrence clusters. In a later genetic analysis, fewer N-insertions in productive TCRs were reported among donors in an Asian-associated ancestry cluster than the roughly 700-donor mean. In a later analysis, the rate of TCR association differed among HLA loci, with DRB1 alleles having the most associated TCRs and HLA-C alleles having the fewest. A cluster of highly shared sequence variants was judged likely to be a technical artifact of the sequencing pipeline. The authors suggested that the approach could potentially be generalized to other disease states and immunological phenotypes. The 87-base-pair reads could not distinguish some IMGT-functional V segments, including TRBV6-2 and TRBV6-3, so those segments were excluded. Broadly in line with IMGT annotations, most TCR beta V segments showed up in productive rearrangements about 87% or about 30% of the time in an earlier analysis of approximately 640 of the donors. In a later analysis, 16,951 TCR beta sequences were associated with specific HLA alleles at a false discovery rate of 0.05. Sequencing depth was assumed to be roughly uniform across donors in the presence/absence analyses, though that assumption may not hold. Cytomegalovirus status was reported to be diagnosed by the classifier with high specificity and sensitivity in both the original and validation cohorts. In vitro tests confirmed that a few of the cytomegalovirus-associated TCR beta chains recognize cytomegalovirus antigens. Strong co-occurrence of HLA alleles, especially DR and DQ, made assigning TCR associations to individual alleles difficult. In a later genetic analysis, a missense DCLRE1C variant was associated with V-gene and J-gene trimming of TCR beta chains, and the association was replicated in an independent cohort. A later analysis found that most CMV-associated TCR beta chains appeared HLA-restricted, with HLA associations seemingly driven largely by CMV exposure. Across donors, most TCR sequences were observed very rarely, whereas some public TCRs were present in many individuals. The only immune exposure information available for the cohort was CMV serostatus. Linkage disequilibrium might explain the correlated functional status among segregating V segments, but an unknown experimental factor could not be ruled out. Because HLA typing was missing for some donors at each locus, association tests included only the typed subset.

Libraries were built with the immunoSEQ multiplex PCR assay. A mixture of 60 forward primers for TCR Vbeta segments and 13 reverse primers for TCR Jbeta segments was used in the multiplex PCR. A multiplex PCR assay on genomic DNA amplified the CDR3 region of rearranged TCR beta genes. Amplified TCR beta libraries were sequenced as 87-base-pair reads on the Illumina HiSeq System. For the original study's pipeline: Across the 500 to 700 repertoires, a later analysis counted 78 million or so unique TCR beta chains, around 10 million of which were shared by at least two donors. Raw reads were error-corrected and collapsed into unique sequences with a nearest-neighbor algorithm that merged closely related sequences to remove PCR and sequencing errors. V, D and J gene segments were assigned by aligning CDR3 sequences to IMGT reference sequences. For a sequence to be retained, a match of at least six nucleotides to both a V gene segment and a J gene segment was required. Rearrangements were classified as productive when the CDR3 lacked stop codons and remained in frame with V and J, and all other rearrangements were classified as non-productive. CDR3 was defined according to IMGT convention as the region running from the second conserved V-encoded cysteine to the conserved J-encoded phenylalanine. The earlier analysis of 550 to 650 of the donors excluded any sequence lacking an unambiguous match to a single V gene segment. In an earlier analysis of some 590 of the donors, a V segment was called functional when productive rearrangements were above 56.7%, and segregating when the standard deviation between donors exceeded 5%. A statistical classification framework was developed to diagnose cytomegalovirus status using the catalog of TCR beta chain sequences. In a later analysis, TCR nucleotide sequences were compared against IMGT/GENE-DB human TR gene sequences so that V and J genes could be assigned. Using the TCRdist pipeline, a later analysis assigned CDR3 sequences along with most-parsimonious VDJ recombination scenarios. In a later analysis, each TCR beta chain was defined by its CDR3 amino acid sequence together with its V-gene family, and reads lacking a unique V-gene family were excluded. As a way to deal with suspected cross-contamination and a sequencing artifact, a later analysis dropped approximately 570 nucleotide sequences that were highly shared and had low generation probability. In a later analysis, a clonal expansion index for each public chain was calculated from normalized within-repertoire ranks of inferred template counts. In a later analysis, generation probabilities were computed using a VDJ recombination model fitted to out-of-frame rearrangements, and the results were checked against IGoR. In a later analysis, TCR-TCR, TCR-HLA and TCR-CMV co-occurrence was scored with hypergeometric tests, and a repertoire-size bias correction was applied to TCR pairs. A later analysis estimated false discovery rates by permuting HLA or CMV assignments 20 times. In a later analysis, co-occurring TCRs were grouped with DBSCAN, and TCRdist sequence similarity was added when clustering was performed within HLA-allele-positive subsets. Repertoires with fewer than 30,000 or more than 120,000 public chains were left out of co-occurrence clustering, as were about five repertoires with anomalous nucleotide sharing. TCRdb limited this immuneACCESS table to in-frame rearrangements with V and J called. A share of clones is missing; checked studies link under half to unresolved V genes, and the rest is unexplained. V, J and clone size are those of that table, while D and trimming were read from the DNA. For this sample there are over 150,000 clones; around 68% appear just once. The ten largest clones represent 1.4% to 1.5% of the sample.

CDR1 and CDR2, per the germline V gene, are MGHRA and YSYEKL. The CDR3 starts with the cysteine, ends with the phenylalanine, and has 17 residues. Kept here is only the CDR3 DNA, which spans 51 bases and is read in frame from base 1. V drops 5 bases and J drops 0 bases, leaving 17 bases in between. The cohort was made up of around 720 healthy bone marrow donors. At the time of sampling, every cohort member was nominally healthy, though immune exposures that went unrecorded were likely present. The donor was CMV seronegative and belonged to the group of 352 seronegative cohort members. A peripheral blood sample was provided by each donor, and peripheral blood mononuclear cells were used for TCR beta sequencing. The Qiagen DNeasy Blood Extraction Kit was used to extract genomic DNA from the blood cell samples.

This TCR was recovered from a man in his fifties in good health and CMV-seronegative. Material for sequencing was PBMCs. This receptor chain uses TRBV4-1 and TRBJ2-4; TRBD1 is a possible D gene, resting on 5 matching bases. The CDR3: CASSSGRTLSAKNIQYF. Here is the DNA: TGCGCCAGCAGCTCTGGGCGGACACTTTCAGCCAAAAACATTCAGTACTTC.